A selection of T cell receptor beta chains follows, all from one sample in a study of blood T cell repertoires in COVID-19. Clones were read by immunoSEQ multiplex PCR, and TCRdb kept only the in-frame ones, dropping some. The sample holds approximately 150,000 clones, approximately 88% seen once. Sequencing input: peripheral blood. The receptors come from a woman older than 75 with acute or convalescent COVID-19. The CDR3 runs from the conserved cysteine through the conserved F or W. A D gene is named only where the DNA matches it firmly. Size is stated for part of the rows, as once, few or many counts, or as a class when the clone is expanded.

TRBD2	TRBV5-1	NA	TRBJ2-2	CASSPRTSGGPGELFF	TGCGCCAGCAGCCCTAGGACTAGCGGGGGGCCCGGGGAGCTGTTTTTT
NA	TRBV19	NA	TRBJ1-6	CASRIRSSYNSPLHF	TGTGCCAGTAGGATACGGAGCTCCTATAATTCACCCCTCCACTTT
TRBD2	TRBV5-1	NA	TRBJ2-3	CASSLGTSGLSTDTQYF	TGCGCCAGCAGCTTGGGTACTAGCGGGTTGAGCACAGATACGCAGTATTTT
TRBD1	TRBV7-8	NA	TRBJ1-1	CASRKPGQGNTEAFF	TGTGCCAGCAGAAAACCGGGACAGGGGAACACTGAAGCTTTCTTT
NA	TRBV7-2	NA	TRBJ2-7	CASSPRGPDYEQYF	TGTGCCAGCAGCCCTAGGGGCCCCGACTACGAGCAGTACTTC
NA	TRBV6-5	once	TRBJ2-1	CASSSLTGSYNEQFF	TGTGCCAGCAGTTCCCTGACAGGCTCCTACAATGAGCAGTTCTTC
TRBD2	TRBV29-1	NA	TRBJ2-3	CSVGGGTRTDTQYF	TGCAGCGTCGGCGGGGGGACTCGCACAGATACGCAGTATTTT
TRBD2	TRBV19	NA	TRBJ2-1	CASSIRLAGGLDEQFF	TGTGCCAGTAGTATTCGGCTAGCGGGGGGTCTGGATGAGCAGTTCTTC
NA	TRBV7-9	NA	TRBJ1-3	CASRLAGDGNTIYF	TGTGCCAGCAGACTTGCGGGGGACGGAAACACCATATATTTT
TRBD1	TRBV6-2/TRBV6-3	NA	TRBJ1-5	CASSSPDRVSNQPQHF	TGTGCCAGCAGTTCCCCCGACAGGGTTAGTAATCAGCCCCAGCATTTT
NA	TRBV27	once	TRBJ2-3	CASSLSRTDTQYF	TGTGCCAGCAGTTTGTCTCGCACAGATACGCAGTATTTT
TRBD1	TRBV7-2	NA	TRBJ1-6	CASRSNRGLSYNSPLHF	TGTGCCAGCAGGTCGAACAGGGGCCTCTCCTATAATTCACCCCTCCACTTT
NA	TRBV5-1	NA	TRBJ2-5	CASSFAGPQETQYF	TGCGCCAGCAGCTTCGCGGGGCCCCAAGAGACCCAGTACTTC
TRBD2	TRBV19	few	TRBJ2-7	CASSNGLAGAYEQYF	TGTGCCAGTAGTAACGGACTAGCGGGAGCCTACGAGCAGTACTTC
TRBD1	TRBV5-4	NA	TRBJ2-1	CASSLAGGQGNEQFF	TGTGCCAGCAGCTTGGCCGGGGGACAGGGGAATGAGCAGTTCTTC
NA	TRBV5-5	NA	TRBJ1-1	CASSLMTANTEAFF	TGTGCCAGCAGCCTCATGACAGCCAACACTGAAGCTTTCTTT